This paragraph covers one T cell receptor beta chain sequence. No antigen is known for it. These data come from a study of shared clonotypes between healthy human individuals. Study-level findings and limits: Sorted-subset sequencing was shown by rarefaction to be incomplete despite large depth.

Clones were sequenced by immunoSEQ multiplex PCR, and TCRdb holds only the in-frame ones, with some missing. This repertoire shows millions of clones, 80% to 95% found once; its top ten account for 0.39%. With V trimmed by 5 bases and J by 3 bases, 8 bases remained unmatched. Per germline, CDR1 MDHEN and CDR2 SYDVKM. The CDR3 runs 15 residues. Sequencing was performed on naive CD4+ T cells from PBMCs. The sample's subset: CD45RA+ positively selected. V is TRBV28 and J is TRBJ2-7, with 9 nucleotides matching TRBD2. This receptor was identified in a man aged 18-30 years in good health. Some clones in this sample may be carry-over from other donors' samples. CDR3 DNA sequence: TGTGCCAGCAGTAAGAGCGCTAGCGGGATCTACGAGCAGTACTTC. Its protein is CASSKSASGIYEQYF.